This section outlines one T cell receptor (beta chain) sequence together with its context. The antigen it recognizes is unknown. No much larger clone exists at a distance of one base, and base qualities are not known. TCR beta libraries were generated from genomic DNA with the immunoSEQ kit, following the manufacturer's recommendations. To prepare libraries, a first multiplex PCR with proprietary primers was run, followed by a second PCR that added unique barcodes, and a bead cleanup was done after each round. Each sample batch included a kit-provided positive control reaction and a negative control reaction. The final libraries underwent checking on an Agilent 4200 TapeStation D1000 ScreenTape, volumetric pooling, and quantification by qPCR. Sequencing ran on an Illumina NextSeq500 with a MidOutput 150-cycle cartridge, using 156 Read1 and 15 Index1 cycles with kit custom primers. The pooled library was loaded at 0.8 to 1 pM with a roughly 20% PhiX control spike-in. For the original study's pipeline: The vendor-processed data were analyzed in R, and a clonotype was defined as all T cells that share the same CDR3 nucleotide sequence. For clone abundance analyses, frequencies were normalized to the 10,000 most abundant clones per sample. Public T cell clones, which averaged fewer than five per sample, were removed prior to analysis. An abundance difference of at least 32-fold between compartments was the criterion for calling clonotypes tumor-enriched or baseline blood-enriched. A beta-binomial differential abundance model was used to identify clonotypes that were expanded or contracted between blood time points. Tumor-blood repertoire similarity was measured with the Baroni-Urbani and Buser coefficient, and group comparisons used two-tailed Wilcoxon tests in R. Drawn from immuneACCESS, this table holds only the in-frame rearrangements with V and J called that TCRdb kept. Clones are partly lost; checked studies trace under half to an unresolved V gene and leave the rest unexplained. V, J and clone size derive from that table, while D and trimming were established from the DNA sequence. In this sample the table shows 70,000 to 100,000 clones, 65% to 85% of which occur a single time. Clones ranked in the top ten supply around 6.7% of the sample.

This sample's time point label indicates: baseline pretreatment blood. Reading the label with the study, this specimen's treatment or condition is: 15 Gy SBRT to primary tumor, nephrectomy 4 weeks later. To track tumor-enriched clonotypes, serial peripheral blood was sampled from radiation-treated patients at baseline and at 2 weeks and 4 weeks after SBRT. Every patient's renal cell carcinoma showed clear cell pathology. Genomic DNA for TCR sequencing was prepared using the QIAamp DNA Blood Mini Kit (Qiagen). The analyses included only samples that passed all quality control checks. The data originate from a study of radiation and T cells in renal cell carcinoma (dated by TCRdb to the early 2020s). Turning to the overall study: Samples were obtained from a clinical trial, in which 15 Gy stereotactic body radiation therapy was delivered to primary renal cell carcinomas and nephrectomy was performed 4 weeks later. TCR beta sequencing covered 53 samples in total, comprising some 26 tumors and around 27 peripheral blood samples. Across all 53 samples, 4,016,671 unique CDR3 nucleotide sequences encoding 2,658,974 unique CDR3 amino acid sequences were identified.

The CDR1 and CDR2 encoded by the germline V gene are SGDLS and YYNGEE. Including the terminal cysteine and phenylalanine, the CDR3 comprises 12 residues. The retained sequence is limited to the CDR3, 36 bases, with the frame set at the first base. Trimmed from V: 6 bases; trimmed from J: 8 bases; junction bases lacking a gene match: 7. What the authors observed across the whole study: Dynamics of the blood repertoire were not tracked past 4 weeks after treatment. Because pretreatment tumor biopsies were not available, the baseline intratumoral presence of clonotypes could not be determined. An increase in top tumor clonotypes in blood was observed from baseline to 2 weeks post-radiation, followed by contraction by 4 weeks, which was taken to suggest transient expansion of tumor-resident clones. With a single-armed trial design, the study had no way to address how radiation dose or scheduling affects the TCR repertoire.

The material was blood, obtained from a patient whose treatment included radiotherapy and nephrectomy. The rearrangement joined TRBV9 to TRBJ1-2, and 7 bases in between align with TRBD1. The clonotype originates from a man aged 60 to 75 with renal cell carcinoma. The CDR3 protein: CASNTGALGYTF. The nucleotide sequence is TGTGCCAGCAACACAGGGGCGCTGGGCTACACCTTC.